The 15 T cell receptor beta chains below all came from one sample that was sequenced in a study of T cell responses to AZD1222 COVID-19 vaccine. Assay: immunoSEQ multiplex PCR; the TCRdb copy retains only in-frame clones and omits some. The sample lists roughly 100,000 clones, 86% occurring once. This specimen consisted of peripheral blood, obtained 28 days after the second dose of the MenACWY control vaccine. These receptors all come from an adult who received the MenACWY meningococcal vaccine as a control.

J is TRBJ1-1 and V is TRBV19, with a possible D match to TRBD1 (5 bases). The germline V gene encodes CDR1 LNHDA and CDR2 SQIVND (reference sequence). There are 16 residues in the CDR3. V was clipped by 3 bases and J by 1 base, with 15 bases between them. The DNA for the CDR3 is TGTGCCAGTAGTATCCGACCTGGGACGGCGAACACTGAAGCTTTCTTT. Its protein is CASSIRPGTANTEAFF.

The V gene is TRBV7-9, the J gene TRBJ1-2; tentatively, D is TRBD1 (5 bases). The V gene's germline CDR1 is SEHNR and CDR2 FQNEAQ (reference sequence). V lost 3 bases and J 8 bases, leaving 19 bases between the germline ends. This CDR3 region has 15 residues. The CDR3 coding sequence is TGTGCCAGCAGCTTTATATCCTCCGGGACGGAAGGCTACACCTTC. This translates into CASSFISSGTEGYTF.

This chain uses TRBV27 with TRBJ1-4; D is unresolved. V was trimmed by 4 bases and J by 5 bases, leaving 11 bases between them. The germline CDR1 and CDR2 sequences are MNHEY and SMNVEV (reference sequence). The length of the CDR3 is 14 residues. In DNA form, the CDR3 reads TGTGCCAGCAGTTCCTACGCGGGGAATGAAAAACTGTTTTTT. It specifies CASSSYAGNEKLFF.

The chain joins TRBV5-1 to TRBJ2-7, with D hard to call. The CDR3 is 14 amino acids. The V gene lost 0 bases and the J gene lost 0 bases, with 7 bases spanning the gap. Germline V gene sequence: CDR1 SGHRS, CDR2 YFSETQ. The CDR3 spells CASSLEVSSYEQYF. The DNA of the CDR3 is TGCGCCAGCAGCTTGGAGGTCAGCTCCTACGAGCAGTACTTC.

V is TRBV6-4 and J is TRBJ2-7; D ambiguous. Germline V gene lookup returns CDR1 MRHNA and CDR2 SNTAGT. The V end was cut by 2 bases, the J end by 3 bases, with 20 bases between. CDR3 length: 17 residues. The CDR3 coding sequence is TGTGCCAGCAGTGACCCCTGTAATGGATTGTCTTTCTACGAGCAGTACTTC. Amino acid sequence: CASSDPCNGLSFYEQYF.

For the CDR3, the DNA is TGTGCCAGCAGCTTAGGTCCAAGTACAGATACGCAGTATTTT. Translating it yields CASSLGPSTDTQYF. The rearrangement links TRBV7-3 to TRBJ2-3, with no clear D. The CDR3 loop spans 14 amino acids. V gave up 2 bases and J gave up 3 bases, with 9 bases separating them. Germline CDR1 and CDR2: SGHTA and FQGTGA.

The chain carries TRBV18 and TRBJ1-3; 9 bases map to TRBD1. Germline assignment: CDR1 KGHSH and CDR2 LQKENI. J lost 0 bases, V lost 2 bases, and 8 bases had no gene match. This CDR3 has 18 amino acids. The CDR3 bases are TGTGCCAGCTCACCAACGGGACAGGGCCCACCCTCTGGAAACACCATATATTTT. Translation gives CASSPTGQGPPSGNTIYF.

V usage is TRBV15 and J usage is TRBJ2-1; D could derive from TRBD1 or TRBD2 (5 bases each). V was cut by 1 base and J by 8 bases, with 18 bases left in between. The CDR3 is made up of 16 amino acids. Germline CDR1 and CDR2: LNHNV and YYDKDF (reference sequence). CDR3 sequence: CATSRGGPNGLDEQFF. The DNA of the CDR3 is TGTGCCACCAGCAGAGGGGGACCGAACGGGCTAGATGAGCAGTTCTTC.

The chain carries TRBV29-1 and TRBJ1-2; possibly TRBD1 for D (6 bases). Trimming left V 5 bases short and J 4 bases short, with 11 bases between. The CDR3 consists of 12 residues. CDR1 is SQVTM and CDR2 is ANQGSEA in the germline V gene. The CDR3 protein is CSVQGGSYGYTF. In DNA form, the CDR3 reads TGCAGCGTTCAAGGGGGGTCCTATGGCTACACCTTC.

CDR3 bases: TGCGCCAGCAGCCTAGGACTGAACACTGAAGCTTTCTTT. It yields the protein CASSLGLNTEAFF. The chain uses TRBV10-2 and TRBJ1-1; D remains ambiguous. CDR3 length: 13 amino acids. Per germline, CDR1 WSHSY and CDR2 SAAADI. The ends were cut back, 6 bases at V and 0 bases at J, with 8 bases in the middle.

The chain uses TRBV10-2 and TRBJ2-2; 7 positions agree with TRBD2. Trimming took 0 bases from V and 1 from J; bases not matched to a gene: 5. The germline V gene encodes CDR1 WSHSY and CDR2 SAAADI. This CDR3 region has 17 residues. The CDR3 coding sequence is TGCGCCAGCAGTGAGTCCGCGGGCGGGGGGAACACCGGGGAGCTGTTTTTT. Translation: CASSESAGGGNTGELFF.

The CDR3 protein is CATSDRRTGGGNTIYF. The CDR3 DNA follows: TGTGCCACCAGTGATCGGCGGACAGGCGGAGGAAACACCATATATTTT. The chain joins TRBV24-1 to TRBJ1-3, with 7 bases aligning to TRBD1. Per germline, CDR1 KGHDR and CDR2 SFDVKD. The CDR3 runs to 16 residues. The trim removed 3 bases at V and 4 bases at J, leaving 8 bases unmatched.

The CDR3 spells CASSLLPPGLKTEAFF. The CDR3 DNA follows: TGCGCCAGCAGCTTGTTACCGCCGGGACTAAAAACTGAAGCTTTCTTT. The chain recombines TRBV5-1 with TRBJ1-1, with D possibly matching TRBD1 (5 bases). Germline-derived CDR1 and CDR2 are SGHRS and YFSETQ. CDR3 length: 16 residues. With 1 base removed from V and 5 bases from J, the gap between germline ends came to 18 bases.

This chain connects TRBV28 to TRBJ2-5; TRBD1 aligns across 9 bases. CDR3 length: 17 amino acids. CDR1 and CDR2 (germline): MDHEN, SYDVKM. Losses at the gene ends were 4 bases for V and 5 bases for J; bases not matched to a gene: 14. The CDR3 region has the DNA TGTGCCAGCAGTTCGTCCGGGACAGGGAGGGTACGGGAGACCCAGTACTTC. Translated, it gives CASSSSGTGRVRETQYF. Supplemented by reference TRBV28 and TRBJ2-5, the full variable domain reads DVKVTQSSRYLVKRTGEKVFLECVQDMDHENMFWYRQDPGLGLRLIYFSYDVKMKEKGDIPEGYSVSREKKERFSLILESASTNQTSMYLCASSSSGTGRVRETQYFGPGTRLLVL.

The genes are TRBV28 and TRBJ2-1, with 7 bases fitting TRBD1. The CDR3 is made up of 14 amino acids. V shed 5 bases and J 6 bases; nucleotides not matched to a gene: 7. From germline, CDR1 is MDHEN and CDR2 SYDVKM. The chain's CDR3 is CASSGQAKFNEQFF. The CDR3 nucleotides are TGTGCCAGCAGTGGACAGGCAAAGTTCAATGAGCAGTTCTTC.